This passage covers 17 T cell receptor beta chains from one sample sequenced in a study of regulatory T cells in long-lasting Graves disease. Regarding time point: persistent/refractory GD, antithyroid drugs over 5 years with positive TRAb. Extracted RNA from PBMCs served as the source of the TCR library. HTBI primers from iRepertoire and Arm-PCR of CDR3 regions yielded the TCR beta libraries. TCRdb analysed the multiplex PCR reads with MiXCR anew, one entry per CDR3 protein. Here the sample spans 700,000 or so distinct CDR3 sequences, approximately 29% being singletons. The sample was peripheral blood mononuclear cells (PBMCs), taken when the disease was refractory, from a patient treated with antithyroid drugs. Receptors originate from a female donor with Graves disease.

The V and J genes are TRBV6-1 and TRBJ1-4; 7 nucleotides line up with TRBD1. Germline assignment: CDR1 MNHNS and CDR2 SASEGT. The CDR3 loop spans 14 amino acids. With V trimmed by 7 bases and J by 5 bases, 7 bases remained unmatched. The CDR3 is CASKRQGRNEKLFF. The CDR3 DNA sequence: TGTGCCAGCAAACGACAGGGCCGGAATGAAAAACTGTTTTTT.

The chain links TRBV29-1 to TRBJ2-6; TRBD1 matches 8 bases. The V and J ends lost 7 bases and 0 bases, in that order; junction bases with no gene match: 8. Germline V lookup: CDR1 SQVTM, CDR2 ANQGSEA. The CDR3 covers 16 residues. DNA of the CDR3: TGCAGCGCTTGGACAGGGTGGCTCTCTGGGGCCAACGTCCTGACTTTC. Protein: CSAWTGWLSGANVLTF.

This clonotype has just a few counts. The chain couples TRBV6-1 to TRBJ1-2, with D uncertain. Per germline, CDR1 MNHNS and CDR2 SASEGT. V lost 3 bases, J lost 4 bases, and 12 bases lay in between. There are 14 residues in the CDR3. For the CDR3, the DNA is TGTGCCAGCAGTGACTTGATTAGAGGCTATGGCTACACCTTC. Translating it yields CASSDLIRGYGYTF.

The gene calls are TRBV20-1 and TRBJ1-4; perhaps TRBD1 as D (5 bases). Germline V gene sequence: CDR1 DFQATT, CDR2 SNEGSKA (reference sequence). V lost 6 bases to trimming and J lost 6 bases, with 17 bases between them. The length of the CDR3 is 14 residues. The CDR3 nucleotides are TGCAGTGCCCGGGCGGGACGGGGAGATGAAAAACTGTTTTTT. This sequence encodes CSARAGRGDEKLFF.

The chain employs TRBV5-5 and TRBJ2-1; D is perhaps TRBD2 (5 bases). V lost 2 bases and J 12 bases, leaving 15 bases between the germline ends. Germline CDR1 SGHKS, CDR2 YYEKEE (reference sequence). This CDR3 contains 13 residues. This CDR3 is CASSFSSGNTQFF. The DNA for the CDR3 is TGTGCCAGCAGCTTTTCGAGCGGAAATACGCAGTTCTTC.

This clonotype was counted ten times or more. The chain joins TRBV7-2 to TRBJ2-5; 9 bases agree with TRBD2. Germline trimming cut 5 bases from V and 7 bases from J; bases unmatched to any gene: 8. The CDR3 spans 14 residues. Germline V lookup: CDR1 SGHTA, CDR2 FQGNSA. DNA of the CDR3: TGTGCCAGCAGCCCAGGACTAGCGATGGGGACCCAGTACTTC. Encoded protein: CASSPGLAMGTQYF.

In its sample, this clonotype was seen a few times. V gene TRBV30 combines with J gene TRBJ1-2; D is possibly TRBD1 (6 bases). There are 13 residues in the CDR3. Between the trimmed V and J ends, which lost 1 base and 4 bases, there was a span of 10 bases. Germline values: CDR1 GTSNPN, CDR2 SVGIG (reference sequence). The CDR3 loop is CAWSADRLYGYTF. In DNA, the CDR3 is TGTGCCTGGAGTGCTGACAGGCTCTATGGCTACACCTTC. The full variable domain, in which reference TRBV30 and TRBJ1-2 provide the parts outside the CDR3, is SQTIHQWPATLVQPVGSPLSLECTVEGTSNPNLYWYRQAAGRGLQLLFYSVGIGQISSEVPQNLSASRPQDRQFILSSKKLLLSDSGFYLCAWSADRLYGYTFGSGTRLTVV.

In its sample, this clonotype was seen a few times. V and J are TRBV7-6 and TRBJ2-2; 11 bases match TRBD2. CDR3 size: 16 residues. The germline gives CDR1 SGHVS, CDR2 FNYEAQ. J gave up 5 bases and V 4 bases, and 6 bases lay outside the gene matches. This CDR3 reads CASSSLSGRGTGELFF. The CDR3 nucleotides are TGTGCCAGCAGCTCCCTTAGCGGGAGGGGGACCGGGGAGCTGTTTTTT.

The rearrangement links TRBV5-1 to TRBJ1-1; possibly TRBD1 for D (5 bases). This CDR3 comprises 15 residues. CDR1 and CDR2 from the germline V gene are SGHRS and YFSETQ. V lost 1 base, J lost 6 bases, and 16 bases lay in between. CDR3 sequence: CASSLSQGRGPEAFF. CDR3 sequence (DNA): TGCGCCAGCAGCTTGAGCCAAGGGAGGGGCCCTGAAGCTTTCTTT.

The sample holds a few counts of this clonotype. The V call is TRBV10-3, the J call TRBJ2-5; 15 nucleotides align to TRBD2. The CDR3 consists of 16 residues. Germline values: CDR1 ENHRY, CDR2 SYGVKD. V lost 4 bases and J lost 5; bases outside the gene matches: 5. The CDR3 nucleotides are TGTGCCATCAGTGTTGGACTAGCGGGAGGGGTTGAGACCCAGTACTTC. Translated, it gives CAISVGLAGGVETQYF.

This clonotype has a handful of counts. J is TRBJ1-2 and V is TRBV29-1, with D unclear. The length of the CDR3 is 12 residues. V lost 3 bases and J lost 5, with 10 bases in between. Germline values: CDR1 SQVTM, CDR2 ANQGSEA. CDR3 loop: CSVEGYDYGYTF. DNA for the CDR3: TGCAGCGTTGAGGGGTACGATTATGGCTACACCTTC.

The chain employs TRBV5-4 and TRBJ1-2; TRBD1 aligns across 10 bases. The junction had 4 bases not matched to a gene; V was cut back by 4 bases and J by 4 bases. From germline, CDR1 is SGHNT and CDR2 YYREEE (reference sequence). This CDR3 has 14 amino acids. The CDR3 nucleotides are TGTGCCAGCAGCGAGGACAGGGGGTTCTATGGCTACACCTTC. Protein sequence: CASSEDRGFYGYTF.

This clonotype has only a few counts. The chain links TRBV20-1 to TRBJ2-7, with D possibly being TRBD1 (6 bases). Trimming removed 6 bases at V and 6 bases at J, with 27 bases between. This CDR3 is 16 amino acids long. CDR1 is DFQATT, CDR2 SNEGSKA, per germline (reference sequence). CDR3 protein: CSAALAENPLGGEQYF. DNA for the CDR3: TGCAGTGCCGCACTGGCGGAAAACCCCTTAGGGGGCGAGCAGTACTTC.

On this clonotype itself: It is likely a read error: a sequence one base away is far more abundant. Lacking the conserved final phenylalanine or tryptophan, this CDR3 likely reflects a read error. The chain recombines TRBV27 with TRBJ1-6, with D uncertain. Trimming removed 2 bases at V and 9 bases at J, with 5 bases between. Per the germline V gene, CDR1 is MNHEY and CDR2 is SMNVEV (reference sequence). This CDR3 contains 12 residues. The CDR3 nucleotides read TGTGCCAGCAGTTTAGAAGGTTCACCCCTCCACCTT. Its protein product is CASSLEGSPLHL.

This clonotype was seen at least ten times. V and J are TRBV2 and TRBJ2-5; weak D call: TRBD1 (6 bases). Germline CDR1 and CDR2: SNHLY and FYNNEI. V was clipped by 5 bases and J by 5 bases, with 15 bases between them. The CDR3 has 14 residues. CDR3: CASSSGQWGETQYF. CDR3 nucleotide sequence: TGTGCCAGCAGTTCCGGACAGTGGGGCGAGACCCAGTACTTC.

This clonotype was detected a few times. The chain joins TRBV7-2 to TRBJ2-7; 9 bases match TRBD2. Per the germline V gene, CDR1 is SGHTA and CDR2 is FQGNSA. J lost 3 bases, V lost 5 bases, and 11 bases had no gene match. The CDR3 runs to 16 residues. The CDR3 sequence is CASSPRLSSGSYEQYF. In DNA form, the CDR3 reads TGTGCCAGCAGCCCCCGTCTTAGTAGCGGGAGCTACGAGCAGTACTTC.

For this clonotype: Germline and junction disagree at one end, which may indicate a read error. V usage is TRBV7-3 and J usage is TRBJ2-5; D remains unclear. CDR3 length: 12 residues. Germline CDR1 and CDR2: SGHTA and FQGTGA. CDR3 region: CASSFPGKGPVF. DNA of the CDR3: TGTGCCAGCAGCTTCCCCGGAAAAGGGCCCGTCTTC.